The sequence of this TCR beta chain was determined in a study of blood T cell repertoires in COVID-19. Study in general: Sites across the United States, Italy and Spain contributed samples from acute and convalescent COVID-19. T cells, B-cell-depleted T cells, or PBMCs provided the cDNA or gDNA that served as material.

In germline, CDR1 is SGHVS, CDR2 FNYEAQ. The CDR3 loop spans 15 amino acids. The trim removed 2 bases at V and 4 bases at J, leaving 7 bases unmatched. Methods used by the authors: Reference gene primers were amplified, and this amplification served to estimate nucleated cell counts. Measured with immunoSEQ multiplex PCR; TCRdb has only the in-frame clones, and not every one. The DNA gave D and trimming, while V, J and clone size come from that table. There are 150,000 to 160,000 clones in the sample; around 87% occur only once, and roughly 15% lies in the top ten. This clone was observed once. The genes are TRBV7-6 and TRBJ2-5, with 7 bases fitting TRBD2. The TCR sequence derives from a woman in her thirties or forties with acute or convalescent COVID-19. Sequencing was performed on peripheral blood. The CDR3 here is CASSLSPSGGETQYF. In nucleotides, the CDR3 is TGTGCCAGCAGCTTATCTCCCTCGGGAGGAGAGACCCAGTACTTC.